These 23 T cell receptor beta chains share one sample of origin, sequenced in a study of blood T cell repertoires in COVID-19. The assay was immunoSEQ multiplex PCR, and TCRdb's table has in-frame clones only and misses some. The data contain fewer than 200,000 clones, about 80% of them singletons. Sequencing was carried out using PBMCs or T cells enriched from blood (not recorded which). The receptors originated from a man aged 50-60 years who had recovered from COVID-19.

The chain employs TRBV4-2 and TRBJ2-1; the D is unclear. The CDR3 covers 12 residues. V was trimmed by 3 bases and J by 4 bases, leaving 4 bases between them. Germline loops: CDR1 LGHNA, CDR2 YNFKEQ. The DNA of the CDR3 is TGTGCCAGCAGCCAGGAGTACAATGAGCAGTTCTTC. Translating it yields CASSQEYNEQFF.

The chain carries TRBV5-1 and TRBJ1-4, with TRBD1 matching 8 bases. Germline loops: CDR1 SGHRS, CDR2 YFSETQ. There are 14 residues in the CDR3. The ends lost 5 bases at V and 0 bases at J; junction bases unmatched: 0. The CDR3 nucleotides read TGCGCCAGCAGACAGGGGGCAACTAATGAAAAACTGTTTTTT. This encodes CASRQGATNEKLFF.

The J gene is TRBJ1-1, the V gene TRBV12-3 or TRBV12-4; D possibly corresponds to TRBD1 (6 bases). The CDR3 is 13 residues long. Trimming took off 3 bases at V and 5 bases at J, with 10 bases between the two ends. CDR3 amino acids: CASSFSTGTEAFF. The CDR3, as DNA: TGTGCCAGCAGTTTCTCGACAGGTACTGAAGCTTTCTTT.

The CDR3 is CASWGTGTGFIEQYF. The CDR3 nucleotides read TGTGCCAGCTGGGGAACCGGGACAGGGTTCATCGAGCAGTACTTC. The rearrangement links TRBV27 to TRBJ2-7; TRBD1 matches 9 bases. The CDR3 has 15 residues. Germline lookup yields CDR1 MNHEY and CDR2 SMNVEV (reference sequence). Germline trimming cut 8 bases from V and 6 bases from J; bases unmatched to any gene: 14.

The chain couples TRBV5-4 to TRBJ1-6, with TRBD1 matching 7 bases. The CDR3 loop spans 16 amino acids. CDR1 and CDR2 (germline): SGHNT, YYREEE (reference sequence). The junction had 5 bases not matched to a gene; V was cut back by 0 bases and J by 5 bases. CDR3 coding DNA: TGTGCCAGCAGCTTGGCCCCCGGGACAGATAATTCACCCCTCCACTTT. Translating gives CASSLAPGTDNSPLHF.

V and J are TRBV5-1 and TRBJ1-3; D not certain. There are 14 residues in the CDR3. Germline lookup yields CDR1 SGHRS and CDR2 YFSETQ. The V end lost 0 bases, the J end lost 2 bases, and 6 bases lay between the germline ends. CDR3 DNA sequence: TGCGCCAGCAGCTTGGGCCAGACTGGAAACACCATATATTTT. It specifies CASSLGQTGNTIYF.

The V call is TRBV23-1, the J call TRBJ2-5, with 7 bases lining up with TRBD1. TRBV23-1 is sorted into the ORF group, with uncertain function. Germline trimming cut 2 bases from V and 5 bases from J; bases unmatched to any gene: 14. The CDR3 runs 17 residues. The CDR3 DNA reads TGCGCCAGCAGTCAACCCACCGGGACAGAGAAGTGGGAGACCCAGTACTTC. Residues: CASSQPTGTEKWETQYF.

The chain recombines TRBV6-5 with TRBJ1-2, with D maybe TRBD1 (6 bases). Trimming stripped 0 bases from V and 8 bases from J, with 10 bases between. Germline loops: CDR1 MNHEY, CDR2 SVGAGI. The CDR3 consists of 13 residues. The CDR3 protein is CASSYSSGDGYTF. DNA of the CDR3: TGTGCCAGCAGTTACTCATCAGGGGACGGCTACACCTTC.

The J gene is TRBJ2-7, the V gene TRBV27; D remains ambiguous. V was cut by 5 bases and J by 0 bases, with 14 bases left in between. The CDR3 totals 15 residues. Germline values: CDR1 MNHEY, CDR2 SMNVEV (reference sequence). CDR3: CASSTRLSYSYEQYF. The CDR3 DNA sequence: TGTGCCAGCAGTACCCGACTCAGTTACTCCTACGAGCAGTACTTC.

The chain combines TRBV6-5 with TRBJ2-7; TRBD2 is a possible D gene (7 bases). The CDR3 is made up of 14 amino acids. The V gene lost 6 bases and the J gene lost 0 bases, with 12 bases spanning the gap. From germline, CDR1 is MNHEY and CDR2 SVGAGI. The CDR3: CASSDGGRSYEQYF. CDR3 DNA: TGTGCCAGCAGCGACGGGGGGCGCTCCTACGAGCAGTACTTC.

This rearrangement joins TRBV5-4 to TRBJ2-2; TRBD2 might be the D (5 bases). CDR1 and CDR2 (germline): SGHNT, YYREEE (reference sequence). V gave up 4 bases and J gave up 0 bases, with 10 bases separating them. This CDR3 comprises 15 residues. The CDR3 nucleotides are TGTGCCAGCAGCCGAGAGGGTCCGAACACCGGGGAGCTGTTTTTT. It yields the protein CASSREGPNTGELFF.

This clone occurred a few times. The V and J genes are TRBV3-1 (or the pseudogene TRBV3-2) and TRBJ1-2; D gene unclear. There are 14 residues in the CDR3. CDR1 and CDR2 from the germline V gene are LGHDT and YNNKEL (reference sequence). V lost 1 base and J 5 bases, leaving 11 bases between the germline ends. The CDR3 sequence is CASSQGRERYGYTF. CDR3 in DNA: TGTGCCAGCAGCCAAGGCAGAGAGCGGTATGGCTACACCTTC.

This sequence joins TRBV4-3 and TRBJ2-1, with TRBD2 matching over 13 bases. V shed 1 base, J shed 0 bases, and the junction held 12 bases outside the gene matches. Germline CDR1 reads LGHNA; CDR2 reads YSLEER. This CDR3 is built from 21 residues. The CDR3 sequence: CASSQVRWTSGGVSSYNEQFF. For the CDR3, the DNA is TGCGCCAGCAGCCAAGTTCGATGGACTAGCGGGGGCGTTAGCTCCTACAATGAGCAGTTCTTC.

This rearrangement joins TRBV7-8 to TRBJ1-2, with TRBD1 as a possible D gene (6 bases). Germline CDR1 and CDR2: SGHVS and FQNEAQ. This CDR3 contains 14 residues. Trimming took 3 bases from V and 8 from J, leaving 16 bases between them. CDR3 protein: CASSFGGGGYGYTF. CDR3 coding DNA: TGTGCCAGCAGCTTCGGGGGAGGGGGATACGGCTACACCTTC.

This clone was counted only a few times. The V call is TRBV5-1, the J call TRBJ1-2; D is possibly TRBD1 (5 bases). The V and J ends lost 0 bases and 8 bases respectively, with 11 bases between them. The length of the CDR3 is 13 residues. From germline, CDR1 is SGHRS and CDR2 YFSETQ. Written as DNA, the CDR3 is TGCGCCAGCAGCTTGGGGGGACTCCAAGGCTACACCTTC. Translated, it gives CASSLGGLQGYTF.

This clone was found many times. The chain uses TRBV6-2 or TRBV6-3 and TRBJ1-2, with D possibly being TRBD1 (5 bases). CDR1 is MNHEY and CDR2 is SVGEGT in the germline V gene. V was trimmed by 2 bases and J by 3 bases, leaving 13 bases between them. The CDR3 extends over 15 amino acids. The CDR3 spells CASSYTDPGYYGYTF. The CDR3 coding sequence is TGTGCCAGCAGTTACACCGACCCAGGGTACTATGGCTACACCTTC.

Concerning this clone itself: The sample holds other DNA sequences that translate to the same CDR3. The chain couples TRBV5-5 to TRBJ1-6; 7 nucleotides align to TRBD1. V lost 0 bases to trimming and J lost 4 bases; unmatched junction nucleotides: 1. The germline gives CDR1 SGHKS, CDR2 YYEKEE (reference sequence). CDR3 length: 15 residues. The CDR3 loop is CASSLDRGYNSPLHF. The DNA of the CDR3 is TGTGCCAGCAGCTTGGACAGGGGATATAATTCACCCCTCCACTTT.

This chain joins TRBV12-3 or TRBV12-4 and TRBJ1-1; 8 bases fit TRBD1. The CDR3 consists of 13 residues. V lost 5 bases and J lost 8; bases outside the gene matches: 7. CDR3 amino acids: CASSLGTGIEAFF. The CDR3 DNA follows: TGTGCCAGCAGTCTAGGGACAGGTATAGAAGCTTTCTTT.

DNA for the CDR3: TGCGCCAGCAGCTTTCTAGCGGGGGGGAACACCGGGGAGCTGTTTTTT. This sequence encodes CASSFLAGGNTGELFF. This chain links TRBV5-1 with TRBJ2-2, with 11 bases lining up with TRBD2. This CDR3 is 16 amino acids long. Germline-derived CDR1 and CDR2 are SGHRS and YFSETQ. The V gene end was trimmed by 2 bases and the J gene end by 1 base; junction bases not matched to a gene: 1.

J is TRBJ2-3 and V is TRBV19; 7 nucleotides line up with TRBD1. The CDR3 runs to 12 residues. CDR1 is LNHDA and CDR2 is SQIVND in the germline V gene (reference sequence). This chain's CDR3 is CATGQITDTQYF. In nucleotides, the CDR3 is TGTGCGACGGGACAGATCACAGATACGCAGTATTTT.

V and J are TRBV12-1 and TRBJ1-6. TRBV12-1 is given as a pseudogene. The CDR3 has 17 amino acids. CDR3 amino acids: CASSFGVRGSYNSPLHF. DNA of the CDR3: TGTGCCAGCAGCTTTGGAGTGCGGGGTTCCTATAATTCACCCCTCCACTTT.

This clone was seen a handful of times. The V call is TRBV6-6, the J call TRBJ1-5, with D maybe TRBD1 (5 bases). The V end lost 0 bases, the J end lost 3 bases, and 9 bases lay between the germline ends. From germline, CDR1 is MNHNY and CDR2 SVGAGI (reference sequence). This CDR3 contains 15 residues. CDR3 residues: CASSYSGAPNQPQHF. Here the CDR3 DNA reads TGTGCCAGCAGTTACTCAGGGGCACCCAATCAGCCCCAGCATTTT.

The chain recombines TRBV7-6 with TRBJ1-1, with D possibly being TRBD1 (6 bases). From germline, CDR1 is SGHVS and CDR2 FNYEAQ. The CDR3 is 14 amino acids. The germline V and J ends were trimmed by 5 bases and 1 base, with 11 bases remaining between them. The CDR3 loop reads CASSVDSSNTEAFF. In DNA, the CDR3 is TGTGCCAGCAGCGTGGACAGCTCGAACACTGAAGCTTTCTTT.